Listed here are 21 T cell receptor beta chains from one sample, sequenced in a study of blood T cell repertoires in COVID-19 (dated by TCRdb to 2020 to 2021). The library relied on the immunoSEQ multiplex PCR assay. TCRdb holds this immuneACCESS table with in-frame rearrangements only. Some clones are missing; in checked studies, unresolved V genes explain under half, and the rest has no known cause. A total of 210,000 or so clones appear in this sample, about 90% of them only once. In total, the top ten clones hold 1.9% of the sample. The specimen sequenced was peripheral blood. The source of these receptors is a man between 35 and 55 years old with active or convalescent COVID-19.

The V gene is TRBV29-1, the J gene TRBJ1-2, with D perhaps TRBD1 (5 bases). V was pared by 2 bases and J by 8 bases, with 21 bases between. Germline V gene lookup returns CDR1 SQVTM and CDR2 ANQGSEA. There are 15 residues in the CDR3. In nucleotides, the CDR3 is TGCAGCGTTGAACCCCCTTTCACGGGGGGGGGAGGCTACACCTTC. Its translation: CSVEPPFTGGGGYTF. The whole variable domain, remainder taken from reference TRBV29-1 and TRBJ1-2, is SAVISQKPSRDICQRGTSLTIQCQVDSQVTMMFWYRQQPGQSLTLIATANQGSEATYESGFVIDKFPISRPNLTFSTLTVSNMSPEDSSIYLCSVEPPFTGGGGYTFGSGTRLTVV.

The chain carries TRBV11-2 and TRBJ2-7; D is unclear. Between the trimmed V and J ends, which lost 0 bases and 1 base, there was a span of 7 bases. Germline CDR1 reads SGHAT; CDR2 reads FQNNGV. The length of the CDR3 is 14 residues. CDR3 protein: CASSLDFGSYEQYF. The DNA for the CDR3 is TGTGCCAGCAGCTTAGATTTCGGTTCCTACGAGCAGTACTTC.

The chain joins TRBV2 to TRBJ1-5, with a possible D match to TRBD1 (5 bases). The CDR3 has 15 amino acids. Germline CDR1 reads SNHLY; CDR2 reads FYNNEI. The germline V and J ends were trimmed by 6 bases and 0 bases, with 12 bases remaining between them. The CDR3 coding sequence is TGTGCCAGCAGATCCGGGGACTTTAGCAATCAGCCCCAGCATTTT. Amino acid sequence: CASRSGDFSNQPQHF.

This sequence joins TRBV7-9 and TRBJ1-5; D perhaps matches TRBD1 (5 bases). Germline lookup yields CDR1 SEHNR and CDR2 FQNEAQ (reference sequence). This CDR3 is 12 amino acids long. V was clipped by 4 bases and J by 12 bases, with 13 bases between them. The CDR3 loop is CASSSEQGRQHF. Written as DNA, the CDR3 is TGTGCCAGCAGCTCGGAGCAGGGCCGCCAGCATTTT. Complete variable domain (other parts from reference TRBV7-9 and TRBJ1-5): DTGVSQNPRHKITKRGQNVTFRCDPISEHNRLYWYRQTLGQGPEFLTYFQNEAQLEKSRLLSDRFSAERPKGSFSTLEIQRTEQGDSAMYLCASSSEQGRQHFGDGTRLSIL.

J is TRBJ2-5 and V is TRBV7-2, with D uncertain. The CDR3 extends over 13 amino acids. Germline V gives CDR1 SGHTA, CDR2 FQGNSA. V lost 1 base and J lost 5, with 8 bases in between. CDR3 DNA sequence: TGTGCCAGCAGCTTAGTCTACGGGGAGACCCAGTACTTC. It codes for CASSLVYGETQYF.

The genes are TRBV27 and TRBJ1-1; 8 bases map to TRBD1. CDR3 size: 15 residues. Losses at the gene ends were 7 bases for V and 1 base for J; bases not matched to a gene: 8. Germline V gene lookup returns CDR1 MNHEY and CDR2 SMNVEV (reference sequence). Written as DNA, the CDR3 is TGTGCCAGCAAAACAACGGGACAGGCGAACACTGAAGCTTTCTTT. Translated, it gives CASKTTGQANTEAFF.

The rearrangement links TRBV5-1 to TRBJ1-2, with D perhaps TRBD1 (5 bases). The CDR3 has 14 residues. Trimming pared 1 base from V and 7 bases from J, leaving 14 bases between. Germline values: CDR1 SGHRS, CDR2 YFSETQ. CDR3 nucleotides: TGCGCCAGCAGCTTGCAGGCAGGGTCCACTGGCTACACCTTC. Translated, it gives CASSLQAGSTGYTF. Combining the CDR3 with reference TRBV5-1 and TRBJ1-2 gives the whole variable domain KAGVTQTPRYLIKTRGQQVTLSCSPISGHRSVSWYQQTPGQGLQFLFEYFSETQRNKGNFPGRFSGRQFSNSRSEMNVSTLELGDSALYLCASSLQAGSTGYTFGSGTRLTVV.

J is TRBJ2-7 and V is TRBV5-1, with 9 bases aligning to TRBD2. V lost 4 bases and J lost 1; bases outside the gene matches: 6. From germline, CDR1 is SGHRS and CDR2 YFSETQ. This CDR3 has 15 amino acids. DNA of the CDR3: TGCGCCAGCAGCATTAGCGGGAGAGGGTCCTACGAGCAGTACTTC. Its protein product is CASSISGRGSYEQYF.

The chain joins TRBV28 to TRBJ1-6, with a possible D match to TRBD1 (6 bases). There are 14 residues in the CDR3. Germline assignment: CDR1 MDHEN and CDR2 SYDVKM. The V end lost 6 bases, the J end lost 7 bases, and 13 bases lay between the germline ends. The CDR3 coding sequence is TGTGCCAGCAGAAGAAACAGGGAGAATTCACCCCTCCACTTT. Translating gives CASRRNRENSPLHF.

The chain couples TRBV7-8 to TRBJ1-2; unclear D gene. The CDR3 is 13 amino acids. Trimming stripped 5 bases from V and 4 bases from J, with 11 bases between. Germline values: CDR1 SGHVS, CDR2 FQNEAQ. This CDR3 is CASSPGSPYGYTF. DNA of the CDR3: TGTGCCAGCAGCCCCGGGTCGCCCTATGGCTACACCTTC.

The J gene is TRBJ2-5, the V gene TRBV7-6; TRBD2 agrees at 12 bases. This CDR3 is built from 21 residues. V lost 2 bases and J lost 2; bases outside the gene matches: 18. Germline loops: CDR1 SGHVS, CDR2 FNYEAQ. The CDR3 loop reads CASSLSGTGATSGGPQETQYF. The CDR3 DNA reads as TGTGCCAGCAGCTTATCAGGGACAGGGGCAACTAGCGGGGGGCCTCAAGAGACCCAGTACTTC. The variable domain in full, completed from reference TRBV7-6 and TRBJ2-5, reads GAGVSQSPRYKVTKRGQDVALRCDPISGHVSLYWYRQALGQGPEFLTYFNYEAQQDKSGLPNDRFSAERPEGSISTLTIQRTEQRDSAMYRCASSLSGTGATSGGPQETQYFGPGTRLLVL.

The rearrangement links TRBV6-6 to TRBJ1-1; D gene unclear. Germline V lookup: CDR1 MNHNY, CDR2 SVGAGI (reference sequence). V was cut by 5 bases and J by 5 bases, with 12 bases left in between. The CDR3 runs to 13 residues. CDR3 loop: CASSPPGGTEAFF. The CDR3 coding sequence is TGTGCCAGCAGTCCCCCGGGTGGGACTGAAGCTTTCTTT.

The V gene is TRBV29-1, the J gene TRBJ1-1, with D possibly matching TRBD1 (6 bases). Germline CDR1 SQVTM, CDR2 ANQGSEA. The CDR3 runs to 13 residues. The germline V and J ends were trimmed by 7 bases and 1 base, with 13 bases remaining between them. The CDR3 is CSATGTTNTEAFF. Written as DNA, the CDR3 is TGCAGCGCAACCGGGACAACGAACACTGAAGCTTTCTTT.

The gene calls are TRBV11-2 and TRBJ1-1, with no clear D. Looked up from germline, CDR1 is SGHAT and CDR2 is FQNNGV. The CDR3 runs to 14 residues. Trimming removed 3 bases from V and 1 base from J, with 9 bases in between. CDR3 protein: CASSLPVSNTEAFF. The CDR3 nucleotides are TGTGCCAGCAGCTTGCCAGTGTCGAACACTGAAGCTTTCTTT.

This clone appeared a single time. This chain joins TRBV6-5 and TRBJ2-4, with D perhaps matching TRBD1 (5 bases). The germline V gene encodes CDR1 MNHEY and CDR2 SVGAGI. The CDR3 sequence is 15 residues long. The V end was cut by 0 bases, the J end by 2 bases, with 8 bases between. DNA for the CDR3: TGTGCCAGCAGTTACTCAAGGGGTACCAAAAACATTCAGTACTTC. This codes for CASSYSRGTKNIQYF.

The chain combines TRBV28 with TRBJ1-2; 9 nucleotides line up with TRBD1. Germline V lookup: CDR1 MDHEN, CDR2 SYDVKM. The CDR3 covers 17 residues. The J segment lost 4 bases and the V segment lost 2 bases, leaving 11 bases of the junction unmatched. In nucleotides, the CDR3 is TGTGCCAGCAGTTTACACACTCTACAGGGGGCGTCCTATGGCTACACCTTC. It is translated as CASSLHTLQGASYGYTF.

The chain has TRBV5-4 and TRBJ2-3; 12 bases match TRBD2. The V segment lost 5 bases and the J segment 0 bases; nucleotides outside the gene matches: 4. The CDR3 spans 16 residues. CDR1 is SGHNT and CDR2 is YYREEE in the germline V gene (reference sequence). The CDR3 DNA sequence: TGTGCCAGCAGGGGACTAGCGGGCACAAGCACAGATACGCAGTATTTT. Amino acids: CASRGLAGTSTDTQYF.

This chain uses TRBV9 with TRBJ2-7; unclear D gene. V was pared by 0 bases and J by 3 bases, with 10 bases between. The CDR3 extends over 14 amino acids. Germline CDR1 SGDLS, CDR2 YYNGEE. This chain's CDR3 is CASSVARVSYEQYF. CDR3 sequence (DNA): TGTGCCAGCAGCGTAGCTCGGGTTAGCTACGAGCAGTACTTC.

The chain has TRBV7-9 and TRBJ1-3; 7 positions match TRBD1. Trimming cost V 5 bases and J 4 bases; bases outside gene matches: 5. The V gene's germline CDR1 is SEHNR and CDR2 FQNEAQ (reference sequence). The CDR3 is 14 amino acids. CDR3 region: CASSNRGGGNTIYF. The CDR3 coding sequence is TGTGCCAGCAGCAACAGGGGCGGCGGAAACACCATATATTTT. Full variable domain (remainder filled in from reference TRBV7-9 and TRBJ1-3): DTGVSQNPRHKITKRGQNVTFRCDPISEHNRLYWYRQTLGQGPEFLTYFQNEAQLEKSRLLSDRFSAERPKGSFSTLEIQRTEQGDSAMYLCASSNRGGGNTIYFGEGSWLTVV.

CDR3 nucleotide sequence: TGTGCCAGCAGACCGGACTCTCGGGCCCCCACAGATACGCAGTATTTT. As protein: CASRPDSRAPTDTQYF. The rearrangement links TRBV9 to TRBJ2-3; a possible D gene is TRBD2 (5 bases). Per germline, CDR1 SGDLS and CDR2 YYNGEE. The CDR3 extends over 16 amino acids. Trimming took 5 bases from V and 2 from J, leaving 18 bases between them.

DNA of the CDR3: TGTGCCAGCAGCCGCAGGTCAGACAGGAATGAAAAACTGTTTTTT. This sequence encodes CASSRRSDRNEKLFF. The chain is built from TRBV7-9 and TRBJ1-4, with a possible D match to TRBD1 (6 bases). The germline V gene encodes CDR1 SEHNR and CDR2 FQNEAQ (reference sequence). The CDR3 totals 15 residues. The V gene lost 5 bases and the J gene lost 5 bases, with 15 bases spanning the gap.